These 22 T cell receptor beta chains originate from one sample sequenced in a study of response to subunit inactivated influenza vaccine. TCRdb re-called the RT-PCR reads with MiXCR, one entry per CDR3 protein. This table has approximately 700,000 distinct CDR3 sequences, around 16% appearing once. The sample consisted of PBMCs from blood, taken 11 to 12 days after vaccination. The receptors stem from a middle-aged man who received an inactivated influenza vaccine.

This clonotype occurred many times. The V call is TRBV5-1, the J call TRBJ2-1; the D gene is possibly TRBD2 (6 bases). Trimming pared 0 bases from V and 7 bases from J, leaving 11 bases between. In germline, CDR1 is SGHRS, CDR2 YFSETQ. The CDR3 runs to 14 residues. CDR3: CASSLGGGANEQFF. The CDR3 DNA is TGCGCCAGCAGCTTGGGTGGAGGGGCGAATGAGCAGTTCTTC.

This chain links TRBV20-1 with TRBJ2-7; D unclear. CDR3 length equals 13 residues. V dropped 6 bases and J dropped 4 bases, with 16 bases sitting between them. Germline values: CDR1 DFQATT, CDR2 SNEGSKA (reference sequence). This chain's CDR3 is CSANQSALYEQYF. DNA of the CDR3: TGCAGTGCCAATCAGTCAGCGCTGTACGAGCAGTACTTC.

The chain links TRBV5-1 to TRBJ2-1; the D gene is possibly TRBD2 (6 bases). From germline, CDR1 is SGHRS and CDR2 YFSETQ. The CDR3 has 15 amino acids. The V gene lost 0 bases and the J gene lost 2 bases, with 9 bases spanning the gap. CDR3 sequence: CASSLEAGTYNEQFF. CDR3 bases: TGCGCCAGCAGCTTGGAGGCGGGAACCTACAATGAGCAGTTCTTC.

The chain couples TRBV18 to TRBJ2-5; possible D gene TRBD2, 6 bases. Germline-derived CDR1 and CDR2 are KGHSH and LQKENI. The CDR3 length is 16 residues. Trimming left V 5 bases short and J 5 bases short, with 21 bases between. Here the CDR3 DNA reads TGTGCCAGCTCATTGACTCCCGGGACTTACAGCGAGACCCAGTACTTC. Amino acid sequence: CASSLTPGTYSETQYF.

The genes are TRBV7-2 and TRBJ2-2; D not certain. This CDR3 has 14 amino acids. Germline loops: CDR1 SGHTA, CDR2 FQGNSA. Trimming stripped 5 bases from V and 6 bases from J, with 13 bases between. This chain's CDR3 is CASSPRPGPGELFF. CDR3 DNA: TGTGCCAGCAGCCCACGACCAGGACCCGGGGAGCTGTTTTTT. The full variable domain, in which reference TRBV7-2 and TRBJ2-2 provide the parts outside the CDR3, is GAGVSQSPSNKVTEKGKDVELRCDPISGHTALYWYRQSLGQGLEFLIYFQGNSAPDKSGLPSDRFSAERTGGSVSTLTIQRTQQEDSAVYLCASSPRPGPGELFFGEGSRLTVL.

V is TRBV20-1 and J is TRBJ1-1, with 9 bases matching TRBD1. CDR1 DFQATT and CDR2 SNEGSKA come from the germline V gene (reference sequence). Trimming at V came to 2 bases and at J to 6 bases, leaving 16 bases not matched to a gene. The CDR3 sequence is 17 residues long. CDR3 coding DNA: TGCAGTGCTAGACTCACCGGTACCGGACAGGGGTTTGCTGAAGCTTTCTTT. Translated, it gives CSARLTGTGQGFAEAFF.

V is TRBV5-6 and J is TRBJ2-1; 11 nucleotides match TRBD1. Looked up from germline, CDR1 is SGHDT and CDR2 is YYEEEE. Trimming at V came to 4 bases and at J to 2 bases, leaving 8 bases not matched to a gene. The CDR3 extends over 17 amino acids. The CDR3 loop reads CASSVRDRGSAYNEQFF. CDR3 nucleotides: TGTGCCAGCAGCGTCCGGGACAGGGGGTCCGCCTACAATGAGCAGTTCTTC.

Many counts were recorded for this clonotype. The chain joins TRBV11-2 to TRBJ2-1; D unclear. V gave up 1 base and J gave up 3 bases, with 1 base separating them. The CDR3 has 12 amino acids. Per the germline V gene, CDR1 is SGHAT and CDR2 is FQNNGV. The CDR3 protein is CASSLVYNEQFF. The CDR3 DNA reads TGTGCCAGCAGCTTAGTCTACAATGAGCAGTTCTTC.

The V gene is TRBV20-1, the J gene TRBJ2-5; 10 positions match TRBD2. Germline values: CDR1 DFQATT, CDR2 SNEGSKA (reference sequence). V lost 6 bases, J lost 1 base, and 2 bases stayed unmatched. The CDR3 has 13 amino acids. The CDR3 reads CSAGLAVQETQYF. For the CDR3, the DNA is TGCAGTGCCGGACTAGCGGTCCAAGAGACCCAGTACTTC.

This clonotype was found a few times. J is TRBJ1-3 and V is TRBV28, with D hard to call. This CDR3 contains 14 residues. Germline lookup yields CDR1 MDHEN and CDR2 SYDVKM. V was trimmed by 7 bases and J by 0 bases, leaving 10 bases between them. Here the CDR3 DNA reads TGTGCCAGCAATTCAGACGGCTCTGGAAACACCATATATTTT. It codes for CASNSDGSGNTIYF.

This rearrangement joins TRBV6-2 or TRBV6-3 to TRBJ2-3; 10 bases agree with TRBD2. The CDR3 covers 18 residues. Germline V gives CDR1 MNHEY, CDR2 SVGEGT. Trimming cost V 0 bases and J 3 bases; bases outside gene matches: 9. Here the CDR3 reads CASSYSLAGTRRTDTQYF. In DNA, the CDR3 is TGTGCCAGCAGTTACTCACTAGCGGGGACCCGCAGGACAGATACGCAGTATTTT.

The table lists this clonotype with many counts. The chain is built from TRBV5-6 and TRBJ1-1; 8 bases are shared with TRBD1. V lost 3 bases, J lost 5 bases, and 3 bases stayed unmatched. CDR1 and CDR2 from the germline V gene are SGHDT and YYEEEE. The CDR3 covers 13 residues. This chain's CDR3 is CASSSRQGTEAFF. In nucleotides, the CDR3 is TGTGCCAGCAGCTCTCGACAGGGGACTGAAGCTTTCTTT.

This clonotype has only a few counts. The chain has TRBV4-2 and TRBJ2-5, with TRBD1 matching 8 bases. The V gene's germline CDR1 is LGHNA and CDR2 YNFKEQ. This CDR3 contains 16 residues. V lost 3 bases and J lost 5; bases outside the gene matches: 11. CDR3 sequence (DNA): TGTGCCAGCAGCCAGGCACCGGGACAGGAATGGGAGACCCAGTACTTC. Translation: CASSQAPGQEWETQYF.

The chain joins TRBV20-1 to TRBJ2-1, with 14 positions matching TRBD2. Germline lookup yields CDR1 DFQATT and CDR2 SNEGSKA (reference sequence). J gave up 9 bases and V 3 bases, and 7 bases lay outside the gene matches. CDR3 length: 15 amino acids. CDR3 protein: CSARLGLAGVGEQFF. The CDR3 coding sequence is TGCAGTGCTAGGTTGGGACTAGCGGGGGTCGGTGAGCAGTTCTTC.

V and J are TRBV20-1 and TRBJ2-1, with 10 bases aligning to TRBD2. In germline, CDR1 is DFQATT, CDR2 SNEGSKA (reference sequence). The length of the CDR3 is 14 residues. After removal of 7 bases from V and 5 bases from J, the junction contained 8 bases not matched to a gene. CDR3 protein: CSGHTLAGHNEQFF. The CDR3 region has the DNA TGCAGTGGACACACACTAGCGGGGCACAATGAGCAGTTCTTC.

For the CDR3, the DNA is TGCGCCAGCAGCTCCGGGACAGGGGGCAATTGGAAACTGTTTTTT. Its protein is CASSSGTGGNWKLFF. The J gene is TRBJ1-4, the V gene TRBV5-1; 12 positions agree with TRBD1. Per germline, CDR1 SGHRS and CDR2 YFSETQ. The ends lost 3 bases at V and 11 bases at J; junction bases unmatched: 8. CDR3 length: 15 residues.

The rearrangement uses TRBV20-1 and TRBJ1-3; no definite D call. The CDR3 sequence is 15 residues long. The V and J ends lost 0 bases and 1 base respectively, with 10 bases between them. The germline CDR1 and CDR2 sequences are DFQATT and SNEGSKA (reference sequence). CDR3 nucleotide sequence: TGCAGTGCTAGAGATACCTCGATATCTGGAAACACCATATATTTT. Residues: CSARDTSISGNTIYF.

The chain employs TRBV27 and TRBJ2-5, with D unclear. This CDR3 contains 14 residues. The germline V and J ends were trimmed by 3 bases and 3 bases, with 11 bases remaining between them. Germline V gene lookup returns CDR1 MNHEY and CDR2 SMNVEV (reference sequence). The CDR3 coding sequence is TGTGCCAGCAGTTTCCCCCCAGAGGAAGAGACCCAGTACTTC. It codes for CASSFPPEEETQYF.

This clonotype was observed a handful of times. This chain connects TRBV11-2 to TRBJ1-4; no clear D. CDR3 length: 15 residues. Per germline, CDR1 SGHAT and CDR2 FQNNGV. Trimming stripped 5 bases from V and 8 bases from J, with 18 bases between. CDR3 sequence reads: CASSPDLIQKEKLFF. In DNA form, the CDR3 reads TGTGCCAGCAGCCCAGACCTAATTCAGAAGGAAAAACTGTTTTTT.

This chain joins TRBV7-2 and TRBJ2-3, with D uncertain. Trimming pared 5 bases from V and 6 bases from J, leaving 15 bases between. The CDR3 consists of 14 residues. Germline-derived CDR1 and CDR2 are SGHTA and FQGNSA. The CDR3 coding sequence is TGTGCCAGCAGCCCTCTGATCCAAGGGGATACGCAGTATTTT. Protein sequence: CASSPLIQGDTQYF.

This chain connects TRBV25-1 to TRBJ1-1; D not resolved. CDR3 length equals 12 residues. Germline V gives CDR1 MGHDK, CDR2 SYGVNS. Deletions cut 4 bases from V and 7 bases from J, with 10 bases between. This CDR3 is CASSVRRGEAFF. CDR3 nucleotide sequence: TGTGCCAGCAGTGTCAGGCGGGGTGAAGCTTTCTTT. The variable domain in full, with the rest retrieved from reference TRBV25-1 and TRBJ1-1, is EADIYQTPRYLVIGTGKKITLECSQTMGHDKMYWYQQDPGMELHLIHYSYGVNSTEKGDLSSESTVSRIRTEHFPLTLESARPSHTSQYLCASSVRRGEAFFGQGTRLTVV.

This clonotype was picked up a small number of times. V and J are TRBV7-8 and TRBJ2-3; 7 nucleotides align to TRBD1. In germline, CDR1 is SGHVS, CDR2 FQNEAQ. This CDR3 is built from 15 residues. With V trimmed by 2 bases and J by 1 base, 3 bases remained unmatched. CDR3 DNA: TGTGCCAGCAGCTTAATAGGGACAGGCACAGATACGCAGTATTTT. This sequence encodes CASSLIGTGTDTQYF.